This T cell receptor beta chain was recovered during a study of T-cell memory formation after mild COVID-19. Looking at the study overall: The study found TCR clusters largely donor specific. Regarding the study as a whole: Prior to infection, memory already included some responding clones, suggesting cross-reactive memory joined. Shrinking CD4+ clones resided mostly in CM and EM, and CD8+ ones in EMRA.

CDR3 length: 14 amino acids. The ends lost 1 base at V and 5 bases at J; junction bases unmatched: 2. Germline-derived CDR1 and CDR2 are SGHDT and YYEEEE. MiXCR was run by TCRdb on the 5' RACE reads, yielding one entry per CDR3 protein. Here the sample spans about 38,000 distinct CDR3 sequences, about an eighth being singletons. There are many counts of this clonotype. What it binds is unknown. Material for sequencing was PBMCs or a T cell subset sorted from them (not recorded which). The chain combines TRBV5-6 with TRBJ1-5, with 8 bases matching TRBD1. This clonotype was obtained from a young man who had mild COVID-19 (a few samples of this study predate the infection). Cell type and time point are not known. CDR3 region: CASSLSGGDQPQHF. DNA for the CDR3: TGTGCCAGCAGCTTGTCAGGGGGCGATCAGCCCCAGCATTTT.